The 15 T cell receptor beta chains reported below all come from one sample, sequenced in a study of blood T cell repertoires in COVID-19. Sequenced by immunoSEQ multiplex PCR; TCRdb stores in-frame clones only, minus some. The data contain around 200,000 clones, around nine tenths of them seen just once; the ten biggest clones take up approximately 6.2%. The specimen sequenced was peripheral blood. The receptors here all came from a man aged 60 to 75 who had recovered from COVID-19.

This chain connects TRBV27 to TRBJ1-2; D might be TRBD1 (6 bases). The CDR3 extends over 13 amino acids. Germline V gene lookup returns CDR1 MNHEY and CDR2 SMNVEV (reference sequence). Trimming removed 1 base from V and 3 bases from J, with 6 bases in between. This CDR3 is CASSLYRDYGYTF. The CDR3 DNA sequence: TGTGCCAGCAGTTTATACAGGGACTATGGCTACACCTTC.

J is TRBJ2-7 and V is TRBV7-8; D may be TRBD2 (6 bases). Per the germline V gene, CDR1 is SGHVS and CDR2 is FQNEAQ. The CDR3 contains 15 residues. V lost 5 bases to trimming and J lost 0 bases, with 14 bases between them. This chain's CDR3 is CASSPQGLNSYEQYF. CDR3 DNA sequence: TGTGCCAGCAGCCCTCAGGGACTGAACTCCTACGAGCAGTACTTC.

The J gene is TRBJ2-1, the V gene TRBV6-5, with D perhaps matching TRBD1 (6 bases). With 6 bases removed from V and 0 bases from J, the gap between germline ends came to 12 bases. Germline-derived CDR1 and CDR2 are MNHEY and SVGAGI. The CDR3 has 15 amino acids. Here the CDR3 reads CASRKDRFSYNEQFF. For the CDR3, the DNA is TGTGCCAGCAGGAAGGACAGATTCTCCTACAATGAGCAGTTCTTC.

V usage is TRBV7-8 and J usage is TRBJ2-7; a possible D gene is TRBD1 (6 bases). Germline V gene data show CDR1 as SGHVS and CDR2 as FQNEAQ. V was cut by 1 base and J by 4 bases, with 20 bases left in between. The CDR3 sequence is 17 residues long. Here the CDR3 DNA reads TGTGCCAGCAGCTTAGGCCCTTCCGGGACACTTAGGTACGAGCAGTACTTC. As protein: CASSLGPSGTLRYEQYF.

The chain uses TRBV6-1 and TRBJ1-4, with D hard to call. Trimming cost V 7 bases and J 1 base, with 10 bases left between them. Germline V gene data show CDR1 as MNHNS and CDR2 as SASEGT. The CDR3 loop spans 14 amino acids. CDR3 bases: TGTGCCAGCACCCCACGGGAAACTAATGAAAAACTGTTTTTT. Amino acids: CASTPRETNEKLFF.

The CDR3 region is CASSQDQPSGGNNEQFF. The CDR3 nucleotides are TGTGCCAGCAGCCAAGATCAGCCTAGCGGGGGAAACAATGAGCAGTTCTTC. This chain uses TRBV3-1 (or the pseudogene TRBV3-2) with TRBJ2-1; 10 nucleotides agree with TRBD2. The trim removed 0 bases at V and 5 bases at J, leaving 7 bases unmatched. The CDR3 runs 17 residues. Per the germline V gene, CDR1 is LGHDT and CDR2 is YNNKEL (reference sequence).

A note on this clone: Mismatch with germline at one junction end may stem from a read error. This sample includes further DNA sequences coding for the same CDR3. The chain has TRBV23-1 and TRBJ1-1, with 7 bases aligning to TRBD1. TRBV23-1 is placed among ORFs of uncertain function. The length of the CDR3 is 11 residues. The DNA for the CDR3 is TGCGCCAGCAACTACAGGGGTGAAGCCTTCTTT. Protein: CASNYRGEAFF.

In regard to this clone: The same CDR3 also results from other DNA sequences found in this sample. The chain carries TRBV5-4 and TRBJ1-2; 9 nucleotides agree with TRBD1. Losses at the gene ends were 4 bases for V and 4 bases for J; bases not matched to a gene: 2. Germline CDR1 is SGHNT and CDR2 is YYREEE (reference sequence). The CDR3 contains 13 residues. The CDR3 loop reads CASSPDRGYGYTF. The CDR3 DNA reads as TGTGCCAGCAGCCCGGACAGGGGCTATGGCTACACCTTC. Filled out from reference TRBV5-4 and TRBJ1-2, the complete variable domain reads ETGVTQSPTHLIKTRGQQVTLRCSSQSGHNTVSWYQQALGQGPQFIFQYYREEENGRGNFPPRFSGLQFPNYSSELNVNALELDDSALYLCASSPDRGYGYTFGSGTRLTVV.

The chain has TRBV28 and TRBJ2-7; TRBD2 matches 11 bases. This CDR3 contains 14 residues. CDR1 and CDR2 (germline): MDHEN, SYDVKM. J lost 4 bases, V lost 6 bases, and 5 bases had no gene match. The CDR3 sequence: CASRSGLAVYEQYF. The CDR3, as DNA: TGTGCCAGCAGATCGGGACTAGCGGTATACGAGCAGTACTTC.

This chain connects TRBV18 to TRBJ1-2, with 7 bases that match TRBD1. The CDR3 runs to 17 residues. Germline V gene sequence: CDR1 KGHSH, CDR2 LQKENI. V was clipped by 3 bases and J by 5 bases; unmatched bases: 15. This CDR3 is CASSPTGIGVGVYGYTF. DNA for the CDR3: TGTGCCAGCTCACCGACAGGGATCGGGGTCGGTGTATATGGCTACACCTTC.

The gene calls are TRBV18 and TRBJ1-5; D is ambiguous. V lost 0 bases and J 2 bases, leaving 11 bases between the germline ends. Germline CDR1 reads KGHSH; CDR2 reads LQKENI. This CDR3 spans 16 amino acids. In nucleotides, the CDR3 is TGTGCCAGCTCACCACCAGGTCCGGGTCGCAATCAGCCCCAGCATTTT. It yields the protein CASSPPGPGRNQPQHF. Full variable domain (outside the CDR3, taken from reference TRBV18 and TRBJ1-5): NAGVMQNPRHLVRRRGQEARLRCSPMKGHSHVYWYRQLPEEGLKFMVYLQKENIIDESGMPKERFSAEFPKEGPSILRIQQVVRGDSAAYFCASSPPGPGRNQPQHFGDGTRLSIL.

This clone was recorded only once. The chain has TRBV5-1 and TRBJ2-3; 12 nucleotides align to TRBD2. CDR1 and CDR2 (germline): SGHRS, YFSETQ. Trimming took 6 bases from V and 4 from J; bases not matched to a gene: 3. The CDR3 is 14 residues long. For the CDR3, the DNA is TGCGCCAGCAAGACTAGCGGGGGACCAGATACGCAGTATTTT. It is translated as CASKTSGGPDTQYF. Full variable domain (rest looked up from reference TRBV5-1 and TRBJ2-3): KAGVTQTPRYLIKTRGQQVTLSCSPISGHRSVSWYQQTPGQGLQFLFEYFSETQRNKGNFPGRFSGRQFSNSRSEMNVSTLELGDSALYLCASKTSGGPDTQYFGPGTRLTVL.

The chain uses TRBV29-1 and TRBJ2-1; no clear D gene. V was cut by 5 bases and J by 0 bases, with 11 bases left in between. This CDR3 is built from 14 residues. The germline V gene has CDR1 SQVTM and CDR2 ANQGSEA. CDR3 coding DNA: TGCAGCGTTCCAACAAGAAGCTCCTACAATGAGCAGTTCTTC. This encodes CSVPTRSSYNEQFF.

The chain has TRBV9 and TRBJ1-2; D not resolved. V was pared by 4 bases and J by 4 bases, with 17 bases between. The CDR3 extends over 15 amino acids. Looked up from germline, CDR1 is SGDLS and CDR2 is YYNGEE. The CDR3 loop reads CASSPEWSRPYGYTF. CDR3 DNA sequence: TGTGCCAGCAGCCCCGAATGGTCTAGACCCTATGGCTACACCTTC.

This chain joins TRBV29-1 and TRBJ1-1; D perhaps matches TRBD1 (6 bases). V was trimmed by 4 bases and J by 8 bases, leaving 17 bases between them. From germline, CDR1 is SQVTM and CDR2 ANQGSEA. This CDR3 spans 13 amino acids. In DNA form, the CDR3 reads TGCAGCGTTGTCCGACAGGTAACAAGGGAAGCTTTCTTT. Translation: CSVVRQVTREAFF.